A single sample gave rise to the 13 T cell receptor beta chains below, sequenced in a study of T cell responses to AZD1222 COVID-19 vaccine. The table came from immunoSEQ multiplex PCR; TCRdb's copy has only in-frame clones and leaves some out. There are over 120,000 clones in the sample; approximately 93% occur only once, and less than 6.5% lies in the top ten. The sequences come from peripheral blood, collected on day 0 of AZD1222 vaccination. All receptors come from an adult in good health.

V gene TRBV27 combines with J gene TRBJ2-7; no firm D call. The CDR3 length is 13 residues. Between the trimmed V and J ends, which lost 6 bases and 3 bases, there was a span of 12 bases. The germline gives CDR1 MNHEY, CDR2 SMNVEV (reference sequence). CDR3 amino acids: CASSPGGDYEQYF. The CDR3, as DNA: TGTGCCAGCAGCCCGGGTGGGGACTACGAGCAGTACTTC.

V and J are TRBV9 and TRBJ2-2; TRBD2 matches at 10 bases. Trimming at V came to 4 bases and at J to 6 bases, leaving 12 bases not matched to a gene. The CDR3 loop spans 17 amino acids. Germline CDR1 reads SGDLS; CDR2 reads YYNGEE. The CDR3 nucleotides are TGTGCCAGCAGCCCTAACCCTAGCGGGAGAGGTGCCGGGGAGCTGTTTTTT. Amino acids: CASSPNPSGRGAGELFF.

The J gene is TRBJ1-5, the V gene TRBV6-5; no clear D. Germline V gene lookup returns CDR1 MNHEY and CDR2 SVGAGI. This CDR3 contains 12 residues. Trimming removed 5 bases at V and 11 bases at J, with 13 bases between. CDR3 coding DNA: TGTGCCAGCAGTCGAGAAGAAGGGTCCCAGCATTTT. This codes for CASSREEGSQHF.

The chain combines TRBV19 with TRBJ1-1, with TRBD1 matching over 8 bases. V dropped 4 bases and J dropped 4; count of bases not matched to a gene: 11. CDR3 length: 16 residues. The germline gives CDR1 LNHDA, CDR2 SQIVND (reference sequence). The CDR3 spells CASSKRTGLMGTEAFF. The CDR3 DNA is TGTGCCAGTAGTAAAAGGACAGGGTTGATGGGCACTGAAGCTTTCTTT.

This sequence joins TRBV20-1 and TRBJ2-7; D is uncertain. V lost 4 bases and J lost 3, with 7 bases in between. Germline assignment: CDR1 DFQATT and CDR2 SNEGSKA (reference sequence). The CDR3 extends over 11 amino acids. The CDR3 loop reads CSANDNYEQYF. The CDR3 DNA follows: TGCAGTGCTAATGACAACTACGAGCAGTACTTC.

This chain joins TRBV18 and TRBJ1-5; weak D call: TRBD1 (5 bases). The CDR3 consists of 14 residues. Trimming cost V 2 bases and J 6 bases, with 11 bases left between them. Germline values: CDR1 KGHSH, CDR2 LQKENI. Here the CDR3 reads CASSPAGLSQPQHF. The CDR3 bases are TGTGCCAGCTCACCAGCGGGGCTTAGTCAGCCCCAGCATTTT.

This chain links TRBV19 with TRBJ2-3; a possible D gene is TRBD2 (6 bases). The CDR3 length is 19 residues. The germline gives CDR1 LNHDA, CDR2 SQIVND (reference sequence). Trimming removed 1 base at V and 0 bases at J, with 20 bases between. The CDR3 spells CASSIGPYSWAGSTDTQYF. In nucleotides, the CDR3 is TGTGCCAGTAGTATAGGGCCCTATTCGTGGGCGGGAAGCACAGATACGCAGTATTTT.

The gene calls are TRBV7-8 and TRBJ2-1, with TRBD2 identical over 10 bases. Germline CDR1 is SGHVS and CDR2 is FQNEAQ. This CDR3 is built from 16 residues. Germline trimming cut 3 bases from V and 3 bases from J; bases unmatched to any gene: 5. Here the CDR3 reads CASSFRTSGYYNEQFF. In DNA form, the CDR3 reads TGTGCCAGCAGCTTCCGGACTAGCGGTTACTACAATGAGCAGTTCTTC.

This clone was seen a few times. V is TRBV30 and J is TRBJ1-3; D gene unclear. The CDR3 runs 11 residues. Trimming took 0 bases from V and 4 from J, leaving 1 base between them. CDR1 is GTSNPN, CDR2 SVGIG, per germline (reference sequence). CDR3 DNA: TGTGCCTGGAGTGTAGGAAACACCATATATTTT. Residues: CAWSVGNTIYF.

This clone was seen only once. The gene calls are TRBV4-1 and TRBJ1-2; the D is unclear. V lost 0 bases and J 0 bases, leaving 8 bases between the germline ends. The CDR3 totals 15 residues. In germline, CDR1 is MGHRA, CDR2 YSYEKL. For the CDR3, the DNA is TGCGCCAGCAGCCAAGAACCGACGGCTAACTATGGCTACACCTTC. Protein sequence: CASSQEPTANYGYTF.

The V gene is TRBV11-3, the J gene TRBJ2-3; 10 positions agree with TRBD1. V shed 3 bases, J shed 0 bases, and the junction held 6 bases outside the gene matches. Germline V CDR1 and CDR2: SGHNT, YENEEA. The CDR3 spans 17 residues. The chain's CDR3 is CASSFGTGEWSTDTQYF. DNA of the CDR3: TGTGCCAGCAGCTTCGGGACAGGGGAATGGAGCACAGATACGCAGTATTTT. The full variable domain, its missing parts supplied by reference TRBV11-3 and TRBJ2-3, is EAGVVQSPRYKIIEKKQPVAFWCNPISGHNTLYWYLQNLGQGPELLIRYENEEAVDDSQLPKDRFSAERLKGVDSTLKIQPAELGDSAVYLCASSFGTGEWSTDTQYFGPGTRLTVL.

The chain carries TRBV12-3 or TRBV12-4 and TRBJ1-2; D is unclear. Trimming removed 3 bases at V and 6 bases at J, with 11 bases between. The CDR3 consists of 13 residues. The CDR3, as DNA: TGTGCCAGCAGTTTCCGATTGGGAAATGGCTACACCTTC. It specifies CASSFRLGNGYTF.

V usage is TRBV27 and J usage is TRBJ2-6; no firm D call. V was trimmed by 2 bases and J by 3 bases, leaving 5 bases between them. CDR3 size: 14 residues. From germline, CDR1 is MNHEY and CDR2 SMNVEV (reference sequence). CDR3 protein: CASSLRVGANVLTF. The CDR3 nucleotides read TGTGCCAGCAGTTTAAGGGTTGGGGCCAACGTCCTGACTTTC.